This T cell receptor beta chain was found in a study of T cells in Graves' hyperthyroidism and ophthalmopathy. The wider study: At the time of initial diagnosis and before any treatment, peripheral blood was collected.

The TCR beta CDR3 regions underwent amplification using RNA transcripts as the source. The study used the HTBI primer set for a first-round RT-PCR of the TCR CDR3. TCRdb passed the multiplex PCR reads through MiXCR, listing each CDR3 protein once. Among around 490,000 distinct CDR3 sequences, 15% to 20% were seen once, and the ten largest hold about half. Ophthalmopathy patients had Clinical Activity Score at least 3, NOSPECS grade at least 4, duration under 3 months. General study findings and limits: Most clonotypes expanded in the thyroid (above 0.001) were also present in blood.

Ten or more counts support this clonotype. The antigen is undetermined. The sequencing input was blood. The TCR was taken from a man aged 40-55 years with Graves' ophthalmopathy.

For the CDR3, the DNA is TGTGCCAGCAGTGCGCGACTTCCAGATACGCAGTATTTT. Its protein product is CASSARLPDTQYF. This chain uses TRBV2 with TRBJ2-3; D gene ambiguous. CDR1 is SNHLY and CDR2 is FYNNEI in the germline V gene. Trimming cost V 4 bases and J 4 bases, with 9 bases left between them. The CDR3 runs to 13 residues.